A selection of T cell receptor beta chains follows, all from one sample in a study of CD8+ T cells in alopecia areata. Data came from immunoSEQ multiplex PCR; TCRdb stores just in-frame clones and leaves some out. The data contain fewer than 250,000 clones, over 60% of them singletons. The specimen comprised CD4+ T cells sorted from blood, sampled at week 4, from a patient treated with tofacitinib. These receptors were collected from a human donor with alopecia areata. CDR3s include the opening cysteine and the closing phenylalanine or tryptophan. Each record gives: D gene, clone size, J gene, V gene, CDR3 DNA, CDR3 protein. The D gene is left open where the match is weak. Only some rows state a clone size, as once, few, many or a class for expanded clones.

d_call: NA
clone_size: NA
j_call: TRBJ1-2
v_call: TRBV6-5
cdr3_nt: TGTGCCAGCAGTTACTCGGGGCTGGACAACTATGGCTACACCTTC
cdr3_aa: CASSYSGLDNYGYTF

d_call: NA
clone_size: NA
j_call: TRBJ1-2
v_call: TRBV5-5
cdr3_nt: TGTGCCAGCAGCTTGCGGCTCCTTGAGGGCTACACCTTC
cdr3_aa: CASSLRLLEGYTF

d_call: TRBD2
clone_size: NA
j_call: TRBJ2-1
v_call: TRBV10-3
cdr3_nt: TGTGCCAACTCGCCTAGCGGGGGGGCTTACAATGAGCAGTTCTTC
cdr3_aa: CANSPSGGAYNEQFF

d_call: TRBD1
clone_size: once
j_call: TRBJ2-5
v_call: TRBV30
cdr3_nt: TGTGCCTGGAGTACACAGGGGCCTTTCGGAGAGACCCAGTACTTC
cdr3_aa: CAWSTQGPFGETQYF

d_call: TRBD2
clone_size: NA
j_call: TRBJ2-2
v_call: TRBV29-1
cdr3_nt: TGCAGCACTCGTCTAGCGGGGAACACCGGGGAGCTGTTTTTT
cdr3_aa: CSTRLAGNTGELFF

d_call: NA
clone_size: NA
j_call: TRBJ1-2
v_call: TRBV30
cdr3_nt: TGTGCCTGGATGGGCAGCTCCTATGGCTACACCTTC
cdr3_aa: CAWMGSSYGYTF

d_call: TRBD2
clone_size: NA
j_call: TRBJ2-5
v_call: TRBV7-2
cdr3_nt: TGTGCCAGCAGCTTCCAGCTTGGGGAGGGAGAGACCCAGTACTTC
cdr3_aa: CASSFQLGEGETQYF

d_call: NA
clone_size: NA
j_call: TRBJ1-5
v_call: TRBV5-1
cdr3_nt: TGCGCCAGCAGCTTGGGAGGGATAGGTCAGCCCCAGCATTTT
cdr3_aa: CASSLGGIGQPQHF

d_call: NA
clone_size: NA
j_call: TRBJ2-7
v_call: TRBV5-1
cdr3_nt: TGCGCCAGCAGCTCGACAGGCTATAGCTCCTACGAGCAGTACTTC
cdr3_aa: CASSSTGYSSYEQYF

d_call: NA
clone_size: few
j_call: TRBJ2-1
v_call: TRBV6-6
cdr3_nt: TGTGCCAGCAGTCCCCGCGTCTTAGCAAATGAGCAGTTCTTC
cdr3_aa: CASSPRVLANEQFF

d_call: NA
clone_size: NA
j_call: TRBJ2-6
v_call: TRBV6-4
cdr3_nt: TGTGCCAGCAGCCTGACAGGATCTGGGGCCAACGTCCTGACTTTC
cdr3_aa: CASSLTGSGANVLTF

d_call: NA
clone_size: NA
j_call: TRBJ1-5
v_call: TRBV10-3
cdr3_nt: TGTGCCATCAGTCCGGACGGTCAGCCCCAGCATTTT
cdr3_aa: CAISPDGQPQHF

d_call: NA
clone_size: NA
j_call: TRBJ1-5
v_call: TRBV5-7
cdr3_nt: TGTGCCAGCAGCTTGTTAGTGTCGGACCTTAGCAATCAGCCCCAGCATTTT
cdr3_aa: CASSLLVSDLSNQPQHF

d_call: NA
clone_size: few
j_call: TRBJ1-2
v_call: TRBV4-1
cdr3_nt: TGCGCCAGCAGCCACTATGGGGAAGTGGATGGCTACACCTTC
cdr3_aa: CASSHYGEVDGYTF

d_call: NA
clone_size: NA
j_call: TRBJ2-5
v_call: TRBV4-1
cdr3_nt: TGCGCCAGCAGCCAAGATCCCCCAGGGGGGAGAGAGACCCAGTACTTC
cdr3_aa: CASSQDPPGGRETQYF

d_call: TRBD1
clone_size: few
j_call: TRBJ1-2
v_call: TRBV29-1
cdr3_nt: TGCAGCGTTAACACCGGGACAGGGGCCGGCGGCTACACCTTC
cdr3_aa: CSVNTGTGAGGYTF